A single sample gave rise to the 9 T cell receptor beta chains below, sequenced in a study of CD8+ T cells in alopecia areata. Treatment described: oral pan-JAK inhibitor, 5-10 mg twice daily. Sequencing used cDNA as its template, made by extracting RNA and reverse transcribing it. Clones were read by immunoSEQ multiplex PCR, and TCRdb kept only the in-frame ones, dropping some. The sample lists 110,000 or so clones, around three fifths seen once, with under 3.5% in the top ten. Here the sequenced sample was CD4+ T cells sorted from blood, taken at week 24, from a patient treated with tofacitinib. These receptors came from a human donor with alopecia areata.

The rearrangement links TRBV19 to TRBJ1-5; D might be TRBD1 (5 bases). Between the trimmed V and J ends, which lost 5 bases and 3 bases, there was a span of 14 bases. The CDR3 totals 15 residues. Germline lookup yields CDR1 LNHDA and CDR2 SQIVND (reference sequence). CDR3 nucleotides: TGTGCCAGTAGTGGGCAGGGACGGCTCAATCAGCCCCAGCATTTT. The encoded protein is CASSGQGRLNQPQHF.

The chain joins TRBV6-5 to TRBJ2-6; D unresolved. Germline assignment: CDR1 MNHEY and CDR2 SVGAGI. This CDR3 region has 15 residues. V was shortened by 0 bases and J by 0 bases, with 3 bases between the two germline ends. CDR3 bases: TGTGCCAGCAGTTACTCTGGCTCTGGGGCCAACGTCCTGACTTTC. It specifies CASSYSGSGANVLTF.

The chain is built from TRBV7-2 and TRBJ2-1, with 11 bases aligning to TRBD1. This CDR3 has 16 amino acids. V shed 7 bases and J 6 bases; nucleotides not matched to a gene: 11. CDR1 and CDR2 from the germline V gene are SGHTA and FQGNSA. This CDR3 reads CASTFISGTGGNEQFF. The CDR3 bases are TGTGCCAGCACCTTTATTAGTGGGACAGGGGGCAATGAGCAGTTCTTC.

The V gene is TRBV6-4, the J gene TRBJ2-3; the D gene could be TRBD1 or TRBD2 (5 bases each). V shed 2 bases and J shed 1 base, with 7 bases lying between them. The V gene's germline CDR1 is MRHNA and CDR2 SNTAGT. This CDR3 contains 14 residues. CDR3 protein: CASSDRGGTDTQYF. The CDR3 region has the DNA TGTGCCAGCAGTGACAGGGGAGGCACAGATACGCAGTATTTT.

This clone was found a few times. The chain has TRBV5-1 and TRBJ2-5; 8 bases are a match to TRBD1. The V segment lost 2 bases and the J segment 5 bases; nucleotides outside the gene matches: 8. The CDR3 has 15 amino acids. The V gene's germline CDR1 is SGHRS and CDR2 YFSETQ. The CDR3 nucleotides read TGCGCCAGCAGCTTTCAGGGGGCCGGCGGGGAGACCCAGTACTTC. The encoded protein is CASSFQGAGGETQYF.

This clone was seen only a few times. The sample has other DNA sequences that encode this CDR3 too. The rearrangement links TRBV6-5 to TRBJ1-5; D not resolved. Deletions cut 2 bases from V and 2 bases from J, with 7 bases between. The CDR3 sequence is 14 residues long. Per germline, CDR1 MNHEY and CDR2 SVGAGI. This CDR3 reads CASSYGQGNQPQHF. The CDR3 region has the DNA TGTGCCAGCAGTTACGGGCAGGGCAATCAGCCCCAGCATTTT.

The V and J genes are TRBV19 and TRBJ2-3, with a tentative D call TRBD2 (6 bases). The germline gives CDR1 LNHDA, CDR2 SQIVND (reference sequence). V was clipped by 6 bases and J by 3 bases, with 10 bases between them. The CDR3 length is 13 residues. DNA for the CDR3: TGTGCCAGTAGGCGGCTAGCGACAGATACGCAGTATTTT. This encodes CASRRLATDTQYF.

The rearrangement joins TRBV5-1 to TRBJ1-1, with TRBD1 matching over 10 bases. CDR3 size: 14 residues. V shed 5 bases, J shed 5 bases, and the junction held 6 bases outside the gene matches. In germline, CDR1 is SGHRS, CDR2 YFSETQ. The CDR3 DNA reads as TGCGCCAGCAGTAAGGACAGGGGGATGACTGAAGCTTTCTTT. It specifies CASSKDRGMTEAFF.

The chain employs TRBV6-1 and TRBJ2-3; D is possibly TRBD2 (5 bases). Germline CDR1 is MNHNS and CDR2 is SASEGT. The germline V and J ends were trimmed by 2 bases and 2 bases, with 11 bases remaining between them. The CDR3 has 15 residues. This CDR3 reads CASSENPGNTDTQYF. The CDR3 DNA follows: TGTGCCAGCAGTGAAAACCCGGGGAACACAGATACGCAGTATTTT.